This T cell receptor (beta chain) was recovered during a study of shared clonotypes between healthy human individuals. Background on the study: Researchers assigned three CD4 naive, three CD4 memory, two CD8 naive and one CD8 memory plate to each donor.

Regarding this clone: As yet, its antigen is unknown.

Regarding the study as a whole: There were few donors, and this limited the genetic and exposure-history diversity represented. Lower generation probabilities were found for non-shared clonotypes than for those shared by all four donors.

Several immunoSEQ 96-well plates shared each subset's DNA, each plate a replicate. Generated by immunoSEQ multiplex PCR, the TCRdb table keeps only in-frame clones and is missing some. There are roughly 760,000 clones in the sample; around 67% occur only once, and more than 1.5% lies in the top ten. The germline V gene encodes CDR1 MDHEN and CDR2 SYDVKM. Trimming shortened V by 6 bases and J by 1 base, and 15 bases separated the two germline ends. This CDR3 is 15 amino acids long. The sequenced sample was memory CD4+ T cells sorted from blood. Subset given: CD45RA-negative fraction. The genes are TRBV28 and TRBJ1-1; D call uncertain. The clonotype was recovered from a woman aged 25 to 39 in good health. DNA for the CDR3: TGTGCCAGCAGCCCCGAGCGTGGCAGGAACACTGAAGCTTTCTTT. Translation: CASSPERGRNTEAFF.